This TCR beta chain was sequenced in a study of identical twins. Findings and caveats of the study: With monozygotic twins, out-of-frame TCR alpha sharing exceeded what models estimated.

This clonotype has a handful of counts. Its matching antigen is unknown. TCRdb reanalysed the 5' RACE reads using MiXCR and keeps one entry per CDR3 protein. The table includes around 230,000 distinct CDR3 sequences, over 5.5% detected once. V lost 0 bases and J lost 2, with 8 bases in between. Germline lookup yields CDR1 DFQATT and CDR2 SNEGSKA (reference sequence). CDR3 length: 13 residues. These data also formed part of another study, on T cells expressing NK-cell markers.

Sequencing was carried out using CD8+ T cells sorted from blood. The origin of this receptor is a woman between 18 and 29 years old in good health. This chain joins TRBV20-1 and TRBJ2-7, with unresolved D. CDR3 sequence reads: CSARELGTYEQYF. The CDR3, as DNA: TGCAGTGCTAGAGAGTTGGGGACCTACGAGCAGTACTTC.